The clone carrying this T cell receptor (beta chain) came up many times. Its specificity is not known. The data were obtained in a study of T cell repertoires in cytomegalovirus infection. Findings and caveats of the study: Clonotypes of TCR beta that were HLA-C-restricted and CMV-specific dominated the ex vivo response.

A single record per CDR3 protein comes from TCRdb applying MiXCR to the reads. Among fewer than 350,000 distinct CDR3 sequences listed, over 7.5% were seen once. The receptor was isolated from a human donor in good health (CMV status not recorded). Some clones in this sample may be carry-over from other donors' samples. Sequencing was performed on PBMCs.

The CDR3 DNA sequence: TGTGCCAGCTCACCAACGGACAGCCCAGCGATGGGGCAGTTCTTC. It specifies CASSPTDSPAMGQFF. This chain joins TRBV18 and TRBJ2-1; possible D gene TRBD1, 6 bases. CDR3 length equals 15 residues. CDR1 and CDR2 (germline): KGHSH, LQKENI. Trimming took 2 bases from V and 12 from J, leaving 20 bases between them.